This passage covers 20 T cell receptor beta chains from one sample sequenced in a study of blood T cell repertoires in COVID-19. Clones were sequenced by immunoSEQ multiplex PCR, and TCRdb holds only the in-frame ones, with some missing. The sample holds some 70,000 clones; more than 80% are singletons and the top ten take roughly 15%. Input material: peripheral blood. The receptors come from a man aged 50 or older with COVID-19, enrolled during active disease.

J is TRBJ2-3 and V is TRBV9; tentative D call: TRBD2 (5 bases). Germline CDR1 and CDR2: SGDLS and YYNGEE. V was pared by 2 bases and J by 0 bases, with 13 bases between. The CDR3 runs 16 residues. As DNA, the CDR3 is TGTGCCAGCAGCGTGGAACCGGGGTCTAGCACAGATACGCAGTATTTT. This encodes CASSVEPGSSTDTQYF.

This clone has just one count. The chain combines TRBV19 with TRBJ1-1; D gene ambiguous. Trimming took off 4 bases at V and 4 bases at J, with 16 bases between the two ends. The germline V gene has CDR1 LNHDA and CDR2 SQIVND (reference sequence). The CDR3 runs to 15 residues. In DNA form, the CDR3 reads TGTGCCAGTAGTAGCGTCCGAGGAGGGTCCACTGAAGCTTTCTTT. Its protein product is CASSSVRGGSTEAFF.

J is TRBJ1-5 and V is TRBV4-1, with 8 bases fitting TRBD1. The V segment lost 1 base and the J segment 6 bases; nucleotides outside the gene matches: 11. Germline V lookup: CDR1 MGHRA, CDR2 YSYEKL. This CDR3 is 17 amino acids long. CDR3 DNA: TGCGCCAGCAGCCAAGGGGTGCAGGGGGCATTTTCTCAGCCCCAGCATTTT. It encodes CASSQGVQGAFSQPQHF.

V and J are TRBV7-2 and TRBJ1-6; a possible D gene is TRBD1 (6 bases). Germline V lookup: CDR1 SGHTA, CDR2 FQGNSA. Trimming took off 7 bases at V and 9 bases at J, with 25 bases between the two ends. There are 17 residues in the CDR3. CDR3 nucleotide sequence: TGTGCCAGCACCACCCCTCGGGACACCTTAGGAGGTTCACCCCTCCACTTT. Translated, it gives CASTTPRDTLGGSPLHF.

This CDR3 reads CASSQETGGLNEQFF. In DNA form, the CDR3 reads TGTGCCAGCAGCCAAGAGACGGGGGGGCTCAATGAGCAGTTCTTC. The V call is TRBV3-1 (or the pseudogene TRBV3-2), the J call TRBJ2-1; TRBD2 matches 8 bases. V gave up 0 bases and J gave up 6 bases; unmatched junction bases: 4. The germline CDR1 and CDR2 sequences are LGHDT and YNNKEL (reference sequence). This CDR3 has 15 amino acids.

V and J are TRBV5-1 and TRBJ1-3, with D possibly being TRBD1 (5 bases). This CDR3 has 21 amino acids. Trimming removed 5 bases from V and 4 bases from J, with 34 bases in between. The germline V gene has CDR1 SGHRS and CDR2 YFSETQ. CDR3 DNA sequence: TGCGCCAGCAGTCTTGATGGGCCCCTCTTAATAGCGGGGCTCTCAGGAAACACCATATATTTT. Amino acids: CASSLDGPLLIAGLSGNTIYF.

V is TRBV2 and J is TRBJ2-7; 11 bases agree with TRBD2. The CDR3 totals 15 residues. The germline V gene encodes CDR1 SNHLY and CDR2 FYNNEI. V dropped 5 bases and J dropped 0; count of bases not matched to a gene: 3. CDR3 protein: CASSLSGGGSYEQYF. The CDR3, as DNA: TGTGCCAGCAGTCTTAGCGGGGGGGGCTCCTACGAGCAGTACTTC. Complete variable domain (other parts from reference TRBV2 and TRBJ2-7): EPEVTQTPSHQVTQMGQEVILRCVPISNHLYFYWYRQILGQKVEFLVSFYNNEISEKSEIFDDQFSVERPDGSNFTLKIRSTKLEDSAMYFCASSLSGGGSYEQYFGPGTRLTVT.

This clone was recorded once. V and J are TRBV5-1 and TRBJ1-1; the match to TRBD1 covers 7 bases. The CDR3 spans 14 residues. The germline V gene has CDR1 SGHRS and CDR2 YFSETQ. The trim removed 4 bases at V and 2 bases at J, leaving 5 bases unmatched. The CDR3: CASSQHRGNTEAFF. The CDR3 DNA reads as TGCGCCAGCAGCCAGCACAGGGGCAACACTGAAGCTTTCTTT.

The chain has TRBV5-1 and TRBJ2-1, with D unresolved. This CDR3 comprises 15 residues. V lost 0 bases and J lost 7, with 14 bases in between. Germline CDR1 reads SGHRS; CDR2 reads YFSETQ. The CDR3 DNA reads TGCGCCAGCAGCTTGGACCAGTTTATTACGAATGAGCAGTTCTTC. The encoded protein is CASSLDQFITNEQFF.

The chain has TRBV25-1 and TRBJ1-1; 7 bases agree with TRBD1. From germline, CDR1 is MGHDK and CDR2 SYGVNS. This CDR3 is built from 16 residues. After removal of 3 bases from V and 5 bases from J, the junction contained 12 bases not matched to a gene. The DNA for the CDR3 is TGTGCCAGCAGTGATGGTCACAGGACAGGTTTTACTGAAGCTTTCTTT. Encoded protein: CASSDGHRTGFTEAFF.

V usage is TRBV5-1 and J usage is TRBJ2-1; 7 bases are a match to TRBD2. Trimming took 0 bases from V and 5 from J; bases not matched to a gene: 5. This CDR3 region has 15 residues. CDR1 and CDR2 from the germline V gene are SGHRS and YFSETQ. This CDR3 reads CASSLGLASHNEQFF. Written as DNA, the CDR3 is TGCGCCAGCAGCTTGGGACTAGCATCCCACAATGAGCAGTTCTTC.

CDR3 in amino acids: CASSYKTSGASLSYEQYF. The CDR3, as DNA: TGTGCCAGCAGTTACAAGACTAGCGGGGCTTCCCTCTCCTACGAGCAGTACTTC. This chain uses TRBV6-2 or TRBV6-3 with TRBJ2-7, with TRBD2 identical over 11 bases. This CDR3 region has 18 residues. V lost 2 bases to trimming and J lost 0 bases; unmatched junction nucleotides: 9. The germline gives CDR1 MNHEY, CDR2 SVGEGT.

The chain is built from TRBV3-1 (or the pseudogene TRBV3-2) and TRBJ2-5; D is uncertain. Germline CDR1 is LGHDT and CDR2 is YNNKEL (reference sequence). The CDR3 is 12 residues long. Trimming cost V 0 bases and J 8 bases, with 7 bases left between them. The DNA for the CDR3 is TGTGCCAGCAGCCAAGACCGGTTTACCCAGTACTTC. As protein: CASSQDRFTQYF.

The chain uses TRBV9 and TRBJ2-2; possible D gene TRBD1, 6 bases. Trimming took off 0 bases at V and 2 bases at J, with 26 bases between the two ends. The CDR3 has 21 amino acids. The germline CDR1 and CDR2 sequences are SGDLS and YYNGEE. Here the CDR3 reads CASSVADLSNTGRSNTGELFF. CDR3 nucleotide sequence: TGTGCCAGCAGCGTAGCCGACCTCTCAAATACAGGGCGCTCAAACACCGGGGAGCTGTTTTTT.

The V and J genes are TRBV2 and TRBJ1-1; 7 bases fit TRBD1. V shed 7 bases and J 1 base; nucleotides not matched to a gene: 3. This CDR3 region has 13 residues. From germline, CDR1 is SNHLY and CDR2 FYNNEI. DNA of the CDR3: TGTGCCAGCAACGGACAGGCGAACACTGAAGCTTTCTTT. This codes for CASNGQANTEAFF.

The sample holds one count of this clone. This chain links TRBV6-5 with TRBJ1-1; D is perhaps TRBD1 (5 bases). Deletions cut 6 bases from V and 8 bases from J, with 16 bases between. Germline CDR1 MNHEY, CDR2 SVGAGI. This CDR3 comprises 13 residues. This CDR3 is CASRRGTSQEAFF. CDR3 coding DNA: TGTGCCAGCAGGCGGGGGACCAGCCAAGAAGCTTTCTTT.

The CDR3 coding sequence is TGTGCCAGCGGTAAAAACAGGGACACTGAAGCTTTCTTT. The encoded protein is CASGKNRDTEAFF. The chain recombines TRBV11-2 with TRBJ1-1, with D perhaps TRBD1 (6 bases). V was pared by 8 bases and J by 3 bases, with 13 bases between. Germline V CDR1 and CDR2: SGHAT, FQNNGV. The CDR3 has 13 amino acids.

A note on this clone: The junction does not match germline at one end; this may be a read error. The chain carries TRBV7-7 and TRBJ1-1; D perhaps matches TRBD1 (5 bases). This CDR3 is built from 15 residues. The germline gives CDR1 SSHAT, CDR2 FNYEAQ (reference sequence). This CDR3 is CASSLVVGGNTEAFF. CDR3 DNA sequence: TGTGCTAGCAGCTTAGTAGTGGGGGGGAACACTGAAGCTTTCTTT.

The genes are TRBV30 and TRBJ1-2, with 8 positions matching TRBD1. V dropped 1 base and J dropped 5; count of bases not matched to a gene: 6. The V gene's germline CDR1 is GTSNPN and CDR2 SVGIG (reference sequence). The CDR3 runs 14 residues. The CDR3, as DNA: TGTGCCTGGAGTGGTGGACAGGGAATATATGGCTACACCTTC. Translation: CAWSGGQGIYGYTF. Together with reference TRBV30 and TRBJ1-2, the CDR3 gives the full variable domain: SQTIHQWPATLVQPVGSPLSLECTVEGTSNPNLYWYRQAAGRGLQLLFYSVGIGQISSEVPQNLSASRPQDRQFILSSKKLLLSDSGFYLCAWSGGQGIYGYTFGSGTRLTVV.

CDR3 residues: CASSPWGGSTDTQYF. In DNA form, the CDR3 reads TGTGCCAGCAGCCCCTGGGGGGGTAGCACAGATACGCAGTATTTT. The chain combines TRBV7-9 with TRBJ2-3; 7 nucleotides match TRBD2. The CDR3 is made up of 15 amino acids. CDR1 is SEHNR, CDR2 FQNEAQ, per germline (reference sequence). The ends lost 5 bases at V and 0 bases at J; junction bases unmatched: 5.